This TCR beta chain was sequenced during a study of cytomegalovirus exposure and HLA in healthy donors. CDR1 and CDR2 from the germline V gene are SGHAT and FQNNGV. This CDR3 is 19 amino acids long. Trimming stripped 8 bases from V and 0 bases from J, with 28 bases between. Study results and caveats: Reportedly, diagnosis of cytomegalovirus status by the classifier showed high specificity and sensitivity.

The PCR had 60 Vbeta and 13 Jbeta primers. Assay used: immunoSEQ multiplex PCR; TCRdb lists only in-frame clones, some missing. The sample holds about 89,000 clones, approximately 77% seen once. As concerns this clone: The antigen remains unidentified.

The receptor was isolated from a man aged 30-40 years in good health and CMV-seronegative. The chain carries TRBV11-2 and TRBJ1-1; TRBD1 might be the D (6 bases). The sample comprised PBMCs. The CDR3 sequence: CASLGVFWSSRGMNTEAFF. The CDR3 DNA sequence: TGTGCCAGCCTTGGAGTGTTTTGGTCTTCGAGGGGGATGAACACTGAAGCTTTCTTT.